This T cell receptor beta chain derives from a study of T cells of healthy individuals (dated by TCRdb to between 2017 and 2018). This clonotype was detected many times. This clone's antigen is unknown. No base quality information exists; no much larger clone differs at one position. The CDR1 and CDR2 encoded by the germline V gene (reference sequence) are PRHDT and FYEKMQ. V lost 5 bases and J lost 0 bases, and the count of bases not matched to a germline gene is 8. From cysteine to phenylalanine, the CDR3 is 17 amino acids long. Only CDR3 DNA is held: 51 bases, read in frame from base 1. The library relied on 5' RACE. The sequencer was an Illumina MiSeq. Starting from the raw public reads, TCRdb applied fastp trimming at Q25, assembled clones with MiXCR and retained in-frame beta chains. Entries that share a CDR3 protein sequence are merged under the most common genes and DNA. The sample data list just over 40,000 distinct CDR3 sequences, and roughly 4.3% of these were observed just once. The ten largest clones capture less than 9.5% of the sample.

In this chain, TRBV13 is recombined with TRBJ2-2; TRBD1 lines up with 8 middle nucleotides. This TCR came from a human donor in good health. Read as DNA, the sequence is TGTGCCAGCAGCCTATGGACAGGGAATGCGAACACCGGGGAGCTGTTTTTT. This yields the protein CASSLWTGNANTGELFF.